Following are 19 T cell receptor beta chains from one sample sequenced in a study of cytomegalovirus exposure and HLA in healthy donors. PCR employed 60 Vbeta and 13 Jbeta primers. Method: immunoSEQ multiplex PCR; TCRdb's copy keeps in-frame clones and lacks some. The sample consists of about 140,000 clones, about 80% of them appearing once. Sequencing was carried out using PBMCs. These receptors were taken from a man in his thirties or forties in good health and CMV-seropositive.

This clone was detected once. The chain couples TRBV27 to TRBJ2-2; 9 bases match TRBD2. Germline CDR1 reads MNHEY; CDR2 reads SMNVEV (reference sequence). This CDR3 contains 17 residues. V was pared by 7 bases and J by 4 bases, with 13 bases of the junction left unmatched. The CDR3 nucleotides are TGTGCCAGCACCCCCACGTCGGTAGCGGGGGCCACCGGGGAGCTGTTTTTT. It is translated as CASTPTSVAGATGELFF.

This rearrangement joins TRBV4-1 to TRBJ2-7; TRBD2 is a possible D gene (6 bases). CDR3 length equals 14 residues. Trimming took 4 bases from V and 3 from J, leaving 13 bases between them. Germline loops: CDR1 MGHRA, CDR2 YSYEKL. CDR3 in amino acids: CASSPVTSSYEQYF. The CDR3 DNA reads TGCGCCAGCAGCCCAGTTACTAGCAGCTACGAGCAGTACTTC.

The chain couples TRBV7-2 to TRBJ2-3, with TRBD2 identical over 11 bases. J was trimmed by 2 bases and V by 5 bases; bases with no gene match: 12. CDR3 length: 18 residues. CDR1 and CDR2 (germline): SGHTA, FQGNSA. DNA of the CDR3: TGTGCCAGCAGCCCCTCTAACCCACTAGCGGGGGACACAGATACGCAGTATTTT. This gives the protein CASSPSNPLAGDTDTQYF.

This clone was counted a few times. The CDR3, as DNA: TGTGCCAGCAGTTACTCGTCAACAGGGGGCACCTATGGCTACACCTTC. It codes for CASSYSSTGGTYGYTF. The chain couples TRBV6-5 to TRBJ1-2; 9 bases match TRBD1. Germline trimming cut 0 bases from V and 4 bases from J; bases unmatched to any gene: 6. Germline loops: CDR1 MNHEY, CDR2 SVGAGI. CDR3 length equals 16 residues.

A single count supports this clone. The chain joins TRBV6-6 to TRBJ2-7; 10 bases fit TRBD1. The germline CDR1 and CDR2 sequences are MNHNY and SVGAGI (reference sequence). The ends lost 6 bases at V and 7 bases at J; junction bases unmatched: 15. The CDR3 runs to 16 residues. The CDR3 nucleotides are TGTGCCAGCAGCTCGAACCGGGACAGGGGAATTGTGGAGCAGTACTTC. Translated: CASSSNRDRGIVEQYF.

The V gene is TRBV5-4, the J gene TRBJ2-1, with 9 positions matching TRBD2. Per the germline V gene, CDR1 is SGHNT and CDR2 is YYREEE (reference sequence). Trimming at V came to 3 bases and at J to 10 bases, leaving 5 bases not matched to a gene. The CDR3 has 13 amino acids. The CDR3, as DNA: TGTGCCAGCAGCTCCGGGACTAGCTTGGAGCAGTTCTTC. Encoded protein: CASSSGTSLEQFF. The entire variable domain, with the rest obtained from reference TRBV5-4 and TRBJ2-1, is as follows: ETGVTQSPTHLIKTRGQQVTLRCSSQSGHNTVSWYQQALGQGPQFIFQYYREEENGRGNFPPRFSGLQFPNYSSELNVNALELDDSALYLCASSSGTSLEQFFGPGTRLTVL.

This chain joins TRBV6-5 and TRBJ2-3; D gene uncertain. Germline-derived CDR1 and CDR2 are MNHEY and SVGAGI. V lost 5 bases and J 0 bases, leaving 3 bases between the germline ends. CDR3 length: 12 amino acids. CDR3 protein: CASSPSTDTQYF. The CDR3 nucleotides read TGTGCCAGCAGTCCGAGCACAGATACGCAGTATTTT.

This chain connects TRBV7-9 to TRBJ2-5, with D perhaps TRBD1 (5 bases). The CDR3 has 17 residues. Germline CDR1 SEHNR, CDR2 FQNEAQ (reference sequence). The V end was cut by 5 bases, the J end by 4 bases, with 23 bases between. CDR3 residues: CASSALQGRATGETQYF. The DNA of the CDR3 is TGTGCCAGCAGCGCACTTCAGGGCAGGGCAACAGGAGAGACCCAGTACTTC.

The rearrangement joins TRBV11-2 to TRBJ1-4, with TRBD1 matching 9 bases. Looked up from germline, CDR1 is SGHAT and CDR2 is FQNNGV. After removal of 5 bases from V and 8 bases from J, the junction contained 12 bases not matched to a gene. CDR3 size: 16 residues. The CDR3 region is CASSHETGTGREKLFF. The CDR3 DNA reads TGTGCCAGCAGCCACGAAACCGGGACAGGGAGGGAAAAACTGTTTTTT. The variable domain in full, completed from reference TRBV11-2 and TRBJ1-4, reads EAGVAQSPRYKIIEKRQSVAFWCNPISGHATLYWYQQILGQGPKLLIQFQNNGVVDDSQLPKDRFSAERLKGVDSTLKIQPAKLEDSAVYLCASSHETGTGREKLFFGSGTQLSVL.

This clone has only one observation. The V call is TRBV5-1, the J call TRBJ1-6; D is ambiguous. This CDR3 has 15 residues. Between the trimmed V and J ends, which lost 2 bases and 5 bases, there was a span of 11 bases. CDR1 is SGHRS, CDR2 YFSETQ, per germline. The DNA of the CDR3 is TGCGCCAGCAGCTTCGCGGGGATGGATAATTCACCCCTCCACTTT. This sequence encodes CASSFAGMDNSPLHF.

This clone was seen a handful of times. The chain has TRBV7-9 and TRBJ2-7; D possibly corresponds to TRBD1 (6 bases). V gave up 4 bases and J gave up 6 bases, with 16 bases separating them. The V gene's germline CDR1 is SEHNR and CDR2 FQNEAQ (reference sequence). This CDR3 comprises 14 residues. CDR3 in amino acids: CASSSSDRFSEQYF. In DNA, the CDR3 is TGTGCCAGCAGCTCAAGCGACAGGTTTTCCGAGCAGTACTTC. Complete variable domain (other parts from reference TRBV7-9 and TRBJ2-7): DTGVSQNPRHKITKRGQNVTFRCDPISEHNRLYWYRQTLGQGPEFLTYFQNEAQLEKSRLLSDRFSAERPKGSFSTLEIQRTEQGDSAMYLCASSSSDRFSEQYFGPGTRLTVT.

The rearrangement joins TRBV5-1 to TRBJ1-2; D is unclear. The V gene's germline CDR1 is SGHRS and CDR2 YFSETQ. CDR3 size: 13 residues. Trimming shortened V by 3 bases and J by 0 bases, and 6 bases separated the two germline ends. Written as DNA, the CDR3 is TGCGCCAGCAGCTCCGCAGCTAACTATGGCTACACCTTC. Encoded protein: CASSSAANYGYTF.

The CDR3 loop reads CASSQRSTDTQYF. DNA for the CDR3: TGTGCCAGCAGCCAACGTAGCACAGATACGCAGTATTTT. The chain joins TRBV14 to TRBJ2-3; the D is unclear. V was shortened by 2 bases and J by 0 bases, with 3 bases between the two germline ends. Looked up from germline, CDR1 is SGHDN and CDR2 is FVKESK. The CDR3 has 13 residues.

CDR3 in DNA: TGTGCCAGCATCTCTAAACAGATGAACACCGGGGAGCTGTTTTTT. Its protein product is CASISKQMNTGELFF. The V call is TRBV7-8, the J call TRBJ2-2, with D unresolved. Germline assignment: CDR1 SGHVS and CDR2 FQNEAQ. V dropped 7 bases and J dropped 1 base, with 13 bases sitting between them. This CDR3 comprises 15 residues.

The table lists this clone with a few counts. The chain has TRBV15 and TRBJ2-7, with unresolved D. The CDR3 runs to 16 residues. V was clipped by 0 bases and J by 0 bases, with 12 bases between them. Germline CDR1 reads LNHNV; CDR2 reads YYDKDF (reference sequence). DNA of the CDR3: TGTGCCACCAGCAGAGATGGGCCTGATTCCTCCTACGAGCAGTACTTC. Residues: CATSRDGPDSSYEQYF.

The chain is built from TRBV29-1 and TRBJ2-4, with a possible D match to TRBD2 (5 bases). This CDR3 has 13 amino acids. Germline V gene data show CDR1 as SQVTM and CDR2 as ANQGSEA. Trimming left V 7 bases short and J 7 bases short, with 17 bases between. The CDR3 DNA is TGCAGCGGAGTTTCTGGACTCTCTAACATTCAGTACTTC. Translating gives CSGVSGLSNIQYF.

The chain joins TRBV9 to TRBJ1-3, with D possibly TRBD1 on 5 matching bases. This CDR3 has 15 amino acids. The V gene lost 4 bases and the J gene lost 0 bases, with 11 bases spanning the gap. Germline assignment: CDR1 SGDLS and CDR2 YYNGEE. The CDR3 bases are TGTGCCAGCAGCTTCGGGGGAAGCTCTGGAAACACCATATATTTT. Protein sequence: CASSFGGSSGNTIYF.

The chain recombines TRBV6-1 with TRBJ1-1; D may be TRBD1 (5 bases). This CDR3 has 13 residues. V lost 4 bases, J lost 11 bases, and 17 bases lay in between. Looked up from germline, CDR1 is MNHNS and CDR2 is SASEGT. CDR3 residues: CASSGGPGIWAFF. The CDR3 DNA follows: TGTGCCAGCAGTGGAGGCCCAGGGATCTGGGCTTTCTTT.

The chain couples TRBV28 to TRBJ2-7, with 11 bases fitting TRBD2. In germline, CDR1 is MDHEN, CDR2 SYDVKM. After removal of 5 bases from V and 6 bases from J, the junction contained 12 bases not matched to a gene. The CDR3 has 16 residues. CDR3 coding DNA: TGTGCCAGCAGTCCCAAGGGGACTAGCGGAGGGGGCGAGCAGTACTTC. Translating it yields CASSPKGTSGGGEQYF.